Below are 9 T cell receptor beta chains sequenced from a single sample in a study of sequential checkpoint blockade in melanoma. Repertoires were generated with immunoSEQ multiplex PCR, while TCRdb's copy carries only in-frame clones and drops some. Found here are 20,000 to 25,000 clones, around 80% of them singletons; the top ten hold roughly 10%. Treatment described: randomized to nivolumab then ipilimumab (arm A) or the reverse (arm B). The specimen was CD8+ T cells sorted from blood (inferred from file names), collected from a patient given nivolumab and ipilimumab in sequence. These receptors all stem from a human donor with melanoma.

This chain connects TRBV5-8 to TRBJ2-7; possible D gene TRBD1, 5 bases. Looked up from germline, CDR1 is SGHTS and CDR2 is YDEGEE. Trimming took 4 bases from V and 4 from J, leaving 18 bases between them. The CDR3 runs 15 residues. CDR3 in amino acids: CASSAQGSIRYEQYF. CDR3 bases: TGTGCCAGCAGCGCCCAGGGCTCCATAAGGTACGAGCAGTACTTC.

For this clone: One end of the junction does not line up with germline, which may come from a read error. This chain links TRBV5-5 with TRBJ2-4; a weak D match, TRBD2 (6 bases). This CDR3 comprises 14 residues. Germline V lookup: CDR1 SGHKS, CDR2 YYEKEE (reference sequence). The CDR3 DNA is TGCGCCAGCAGCCAGGAGGGTTCCAAAAACATTCAGTACTTC. Translated, it gives CASSQEGSKNIQYF. The complete variable domain, with remaining parts taken from reference TRBV5-5 and TRBJ2-4, reads DAGVTQSPTHLIKTRGQQVTLRCSPISGHKSVSWYQQVLGQGPQFIFQYYEKEERGRGNFPDRFSARQFPNYSSELNVNALLLGDSALYLCASSQEGSKNIQYFGAGTRLSVL.

This chain joins TRBV11-2 and TRBJ2-3; 8 bases fit TRBD2. Germline V gene sequence: CDR1 SGHAT, CDR2 FQNNGV. The CDR3 sequence is 19 residues long. V was clipped by 3 bases and J by 4 bases; unmatched bases: 18. The DNA for the CDR3 is TGTGCCAGCAGCTTCCTTCTGTTTAATGGGCGGGAGGAAGCAGATACGCAGTATTTT. This encodes CASSFLLFNGREEADTQYF. The entire variable domain, with the rest obtained from reference TRBV11-2 and TRBJ2-3, is as follows: EAGVAQSPRYKIIEKRQSVAFWCNPISGHATLYWYQQILGQGPKLLIQFQNNGVVDDSQLPKDRFSAERLKGVDSTLKIQPAKLEDSAVYLCASSFLLFNGREEADTQYFGPGTRLTVL.

There are a few counts of this clone. The chain joins TRBV29-1 to TRBJ2-7; perhaps TRBD1 as D (5 bases). V was shortened by 2 bases and J by 2 bases, with 10 bases between the two germline ends. The CDR3 is made up of 13 amino acids. Germline V gene sequence: CDR1 SQVTM, CDR2 ANQGSEA. CDR3 residues: CSVEIGQAYEQYF. The CDR3 region has the DNA TGCAGCGTTGAAATTGGACAAGCCTACGAGCAGTACTTC.

The gene calls are TRBV7-9 and TRBJ2-2; 9 nucleotides agree with TRBD2. Germline-derived CDR1 and CDR2 are SEHNR and FQNEAQ (reference sequence). Trimming took 2 bases from V and 5 from J; bases not matched to a gene: 0. The CDR3 runs 14 residues. The CDR3 sequence is CASSLTSGTGELFF. CDR3 sequence (DNA): TGTGCCAGCAGCTTAACTAGCGGGACCGGGGAGCTGTTTTTT.

J is TRBJ2-5 and V is TRBV15, with 9 bases that match TRBD1. The CDR3 has 15 residues. The germline CDR1 and CDR2 sequences are LNHNV and YYDKDF (reference sequence). The trim removed 5 bases at V and 4 bases at J, leaving 8 bases unmatched. The CDR3 here is CATSEGTGSRETQYF. CDR3 DNA sequence: TGTGCCACCAGCGAAGGGACAGGGAGCCGAGAGACCCAGTACTTC.

This clone was picked up one time. The rearrangement uses TRBV5-6 and TRBJ1-2; 9 positions agree with TRBD1. With V trimmed by 5 bases and J by 8 bases, 13 bases remained unmatched. This CDR3 has 15 residues. The germline CDR1 and CDR2 sequences are SGHDT and YYEEEE. CDR3 amino acids: CASSIAVGQGRGYTF. The CDR3 bases are TGTGCCAGCAGTATTGCGGTGGGACAGGGTAGGGGCTACACCTTC.

This clone occurred a few times. The chain joins TRBV9 to TRBJ2-3, with 8 bases identical to TRBD2. CDR3 length equals 13 residues. Losses at the gene ends were 2 bases for V and 9 bases for J; bases not matched to a gene: 5. The germline gives CDR1 SGDLS, CDR2 YYNGEE. CDR3 residues: CASSVSGLATQYF. In nucleotides, the CDR3 is TGTGCCAGCAGCGTCTCAGGACTAGCCACGCAGTATTTT.

This clone was seen only a few times. This chain joins TRBV7-2 and TRBJ1-2, with D perhaps matching TRBD1 (5 bases). The germline V gene encodes CDR1 SGHTA and CDR2 FQGNSA. V was clipped by 2 bases and J by 8 bases, with 15 bases between them. The CDR3 is 14 residues long. CDR3 in DNA: TGTGCCAGCAGCTTAAGTCCAGGAGGGGAAGGCTACACCTTC. It codes for CASSLSPGGEGYTF.